One and the same sample provided the 25 T cell receptor beta chains below, sequenced in a study of chronic HIV infection and antiretroviral therapy. TCRdb called the 5' RACE reads again in MiXCR, with one record for every CDR3 protein. The sample carries 40,000 to 50,000 distinct CDR3 sequences, under 20% recorded once. Sequencing was done on a sample of peripheral blood. The receptors originated from an adult who had HIV and had not received antiretroviral therapy, or was an uninfected healthy control (not recorded which).

The chain uses TRBV5-1 and TRBJ1-1; D uncertain. From germline, CDR1 is SGHRS and CDR2 YFSETQ. CDR3 length: 13 residues. The ends were cut back, 4 bases at V and 14 bases at J, with 21 bases in the middle. The CDR3 nucleotides read TGCGCCAGCAGCCCCGTTGAGGCCCGCAAGGCCTTCTTT. This sequence encodes CASSPVEARKAFF. Based on the CDR3 plus reference TRBV5-1 and TRBJ1-1, the full variable domain is KAGVTQTPRYLIKTRGQQVTLSCSPISGHRSVSWYQQTPGQGLQFLFEYFSETQRNKGNFPGRFSGRQFSNSRSEMNVSTLELGDSALYLCASSPVEARKAFFGQGTRLTVV.

J is TRBJ1-6 and V is TRBV28; D call uncertain. Looked up from germline, CDR1 is MDHEN and CDR2 is SYDVKM. Trimming took off 3 bases at V and 6 bases at J, with 15 bases between the two ends. The CDR3 is 16 amino acids. The CDR3 nucleotides are TGTGCCAGCAGTTTTAACCCGGGAGGCTTTAATTCACCCCTCCACTTT. Its protein is CASSFNPGGFNSPLHF.

Notes on this clonotype: A much larger clone lies a single base off, so this may be a read error. V and J are TRBV20-1 and TRBJ2-1; D is possibly TRBD2 (6 bases). Trimming pared 7 bases from V and 5 bases from J, leaving 18 bases between. The CDR3 loop spans 14 amino acids. Germline CDR1 and CDR2: DFQATT and SNEGSKA (reference sequence). DNA for the CDR3: TGCAGTGTCCTTACGGGAGTGAGGAACAATGAGCAGTTCTTC. It is translated as CSVLTGVRNNEQFF.

CDR3 DNA: TGTGCCAGCAGTGGGAGGGGACTAGCGTTCTCCTACGAGCAGTACTTC. This encodes CASSGRGLAFSYEQYF. This sequence joins TRBV6-1 and TRBJ2-7; 10 bases agree with TRBD2. The V gene end was trimmed by 4 bases and the J gene end by 0 bases; junction bases not matched to a gene: 6. The CDR3 length is 16 residues. The germline CDR1 and CDR2 sequences are MNHNS and SASEGT.

Only a few counts were recorded for this clonotype. The chain links TRBV29-1 to TRBJ1-2; D gene uncertain. The germline CDR1 and CDR2 sequences are SQVTM and ANQGSEA. V was cut by 1 base and J by 5 bases, with 14 bases left in between. There are 14 residues in the CDR3. CDR3 in DNA: TGCAGCGTTGAAGCCCGGCGGGCCAGATATGGCTACACCTTC. It translates to CSVEARRARYGYTF.

This rearrangement joins TRBV10-3 to TRBJ2-7, with 7 bases matching TRBD1. The CDR3 consists of 16 residues. With 4 bases clipped from V and 1 base from J, the junction kept 10 bases outside the gene matches. Germline V CDR1 and CDR2: ENHRY, SYGVKD. In nucleotides, the CDR3 is TGTGCCATCAGTGTGGGAAGGGGGCGGCTGTCCTACGAGCAGTACTTC. This translates into CAISVGRGRLSYEQYF.

This clonotype was observed at least ten times. The chain combines TRBV4-1 with TRBJ2-7, with TRBD2 as a possible D gene (6 bases). This CDR3 contains 15 residues. CDR1 is MGHRA, CDR2 YSYEKL, per germline. Trimming stripped 1 base from V and 2 bases from J, with 12 bases between. DNA for the CDR3: TGCGCCAGCAGCCAAGGTCAGGGAGGCACCTACGAGCAGTACTTC. As protein: CASSQGQGGTYEQYF.

The chain couples TRBV28 to TRBJ1-5; TRBD1 matches 10 bases. There are 16 residues in the CDR3. CDR1 and CDR2 (germline): MDHEN, SYDVKM. J was trimmed by 3 bases and V by 5 bases; bases with no gene match: 7. The CDR3 DNA is TGTGCCAGCAGTGAGCCGGGACAGGGGTCCAATCAGCCCCAGCATTTT. Its protein is CASSEPGQGSNQPQHF.

This sequence joins TRBV28 and TRBJ2-1, with 12 bases lining up with TRBD2. The CDR3 runs 14 residues. The V and J ends lost 7 bases and 6 bases, in that order; junction bases with no gene match: 4. Germline CDR1 and CDR2: MDHEN and SYDVKM. The CDR3 sequence: CASTPSGRANEQFF. Here the CDR3 DNA reads TGTGCCAGCACGCCTAGCGGGAGGGCCAATGAGCAGTTCTTC. Full variable domain (missing parts from reference TRBV28 and TRBJ2-1): DVKVTQSSRYLVKRTGEKVFLECVQDMDHENMFWYRQDPGLGLRLIYFSYDVKMKEKGDIPEGYSVSREKKERFSLILESASTNQTSMYLCASTPSGRANEQFFGPGTRLTVL.

The chain is built from TRBV4-1 and TRBJ2-1; 7 bases are a match to TRBD2. J gave up 3 bases and V 1 base, and 3 bases lay outside the gene matches. This CDR3 is 15 amino acids long. Looked up from germline, CDR1 is MGHRA and CDR2 is YSYEKL. CDR3 in DNA: TGCGCCAGCAGCCAAGCCTGGACTAGCTACAATGAGCAGTTCTTC. Its protein product is CASSQAWTSYNEQFF.

V is TRBV29-1 and J is TRBJ1-1; 11 bases are shared with TRBD1. V was pared by 6 bases and J by 2 bases, with 8 bases of the junction left unmatched. The CDR3 is made up of 15 amino acids. CDR1 is SQVTM, CDR2 ANQGSEA, per germline. The CDR3 protein is CSVTAGTGGNTEAFF. In DNA form, the CDR3 reads TGCAGCGTAACAGCCGGGACAGGGGGAAACACTGAAGCTTTCTTT.

As DNA, the CDR3 is TGTGCCAGCATGGGGGCTAGGACTGAAGCTTTCTTT. Translating gives CASMGARTEAFF. This chain links TRBV28 with TRBJ1-1, with a weak D call TRBD1 (6 bases). Germline assignment: CDR1 MDHEN and CDR2 SYDVKM. The CDR3 sequence is 12 residues long. V gave up 7 bases and J gave up 5 bases, with 11 bases separating them.

The chain uses TRBV28 and TRBJ2-3, with a possible D match to TRBD1 (7 bases). Germline V CDR1 and CDR2: MDHEN, SYDVKM. Trimming shortened V by 5 bases and J by 5 bases, and 20 bases separated the two germline ends. The CDR3 loop spans 16 amino acids. The CDR3 sequence: CASSTLRRGRGDTQYF. As DNA, the CDR3 is TGTGCCAGCAGTACCCTGCGGAGGGGGCGAGGAGATACGCAGTATTTT.

Only a few counts were recorded for this clonotype. The chain employs TRBV29-1 and TRBJ2-1; D unclear. This CDR3 has 14 amino acids. V gave up 4 bases and J gave up 0 bases, with 10 bases separating them. From germline, CDR1 is SQVTM and CDR2 ANQGSEA. The CDR3 sequence: CSVAGASSYNEQFF. The CDR3 DNA is TGCAGCGTTGCTGGCGCGAGCTCCTACAATGAGCAGTTCTTC.

This chain uses TRBV28 with TRBJ2-3; the match to TRBD2 covers 10 bases. Germline V CDR1 and CDR2: MDHEN, SYDVKM. The CDR3 has 17 residues. The junction had 12 bases not matched to a gene; V was cut back by 6 bases and J by 3 bases. The CDR3 region is CASSRGVAGGPTDTQYF. CDR3 coding DNA: TGTGCCAGCAGCCGGGGAGTAGCGGGAGGCCCTACAGATACGCAGTATTTT.

The gene calls are TRBV5-1 and TRBJ1-1; a weak D match, TRBD1 (6 bases). Trimming took 2 bases from V and 7 from J, leaving 18 bases between them. The germline V gene encodes CDR1 SGHRS and CDR2 YFSETQ. This CDR3 has 15 amino acids. This chain's CDR3 is CASSFEGVELVEAFF. Written as DNA, the CDR3 is TGCGCCAGCAGCTTCGAGGGGGTTGAACTGGTTGAAGCTTTCTTT.

This clonotype showed up just a few times. The V and J genes are TRBV29-1 and TRBJ2-2; 8 bases are shared with TRBD2. Germline V gives CDR1 SQVTM, CDR2 ANQGSEA. With 0 bases clipped from V and 1 base from J, the junction kept 7 bases outside the gene matches. The CDR3 runs to 17 residues. The CDR3 loop reads CSVEDREGGMNTGELFF. CDR3 nucleotide sequence: TGCAGCGTTGAAGATCGGGAGGGCGGGATGAACACCGGGGAGCTGTTTTTT.

This clonotype was seen only a few times. The CDR3 DNA follows: TGCGCCAGCAGCCAAGTTTATAAAGCGGTCGGGGCGCAGTACTTC. It specifies CASSQVYKAVGAQYF. The chain carries TRBV4-1 and TRBJ2-7, with D tentatively TRBD1 or TRBD2 (5 bases each). V was shortened by 1 base and J by 9 bases, with 19 bases between the two germline ends. The CDR3 consists of 15 residues. Germline CDR1 MGHRA, CDR2 YSYEKL.

The V gene is TRBV6-6, the J gene TRBJ1-4, with 9 bases aligning to TRBD1. There are 14 residues in the CDR3. Germline assignment: CDR1 MNHNY and CDR2 SVGAGI (reference sequence). Unmatched junction bases numbered 7, after V lost 4 bases and J lost 10 bases. This CDR3 is CASSFPGQGGKLFF. DNA of the CDR3: TGTGCCAGCAGTTTCCCGGGACAGGGAGGAAAACTGTTTTTT.

This clonotype was detected only a few times. This chain uses TRBV29-1 with TRBJ1-1; D ambiguous. Between the trimmed V and J ends, which lost 4 bases and 5 bases, there was a span of 20 bases. Germline V lookup: CDR1 SQVTM, CDR2 ANQGSEA. This CDR3 is built from 15 residues. CDR3: CSVGASGQLGTEAFF. The CDR3 bases are TGCAGCGTTGGGGCATCGGGCCAACTGGGTACTGAAGCTTTCTTT. Full variable domain (missing parts from reference TRBV29-1 and TRBJ1-1): SAVISQKPSRDICQRGTSLTIQCQVDSQVTMMFWYRQQPGQSLTLIATANQGSEATYESGFVIDKFPISRPNLTFSTLTVSNMSPEDSSIYLCSVGASGQLGTEAFFGQGTRLTVV.

This clonotype occurred a few times. The rearrangement links TRBV13 to TRBJ2-5, with unresolved D. Trimming removed 0 bases at V and 5 bases at J, with 7 bases between. This CDR3 region has 13 residues. The germline gives CDR1 PRHDT, CDR2 FYEKMQ (reference sequence). The CDR3 loop is CASSLGAAETQYF. CDR3 DNA sequence: TGTGCCAGCAGCTTAGGGGCCGCGGAGACCCAGTACTTC.

Remarks on this clonotype: An end of the junction does not agree with germline; a read error may underlie this. The chain is built from TRBV12-3 or TRBV12-4 and TRBJ1-1; 8 bases are shared with TRBD1. The CDR3 covers 15 residues. CDR3 loop: CASSTGGGPPSEALF. The DNA of the CDR3 is TGTGCCAGCAGCACAGGGGGGGGCCCTCCCAGTGAAGCTCTCTTT.

The chain has TRBV20-1 and TRBJ2-1, with 13 bases identical to TRBD2. The junction had 8 bases not matched to a gene; V was cut back by 6 bases and J by 9 bases. The CDR3 length is 14 residues. Germline V lookup: CDR1 DFQATT, CDR2 SNEGSKA (reference sequence). CDR3: CSALTSGRYGEQFF. CDR3 coding DNA: TGCAGTGCACTGACTAGCGGGAGGTACGGTGAGCAGTTCTTC.

This clonotype appeared a few times. The gene calls are TRBV28 and TRBJ1-5, with D perhaps TRBD1 (6 bases). Germline V gene data show CDR1 as MDHEN and CDR2 as SYDVKM. This CDR3 comprises 17 residues. V lost 2 bases and J lost 5, with 19 bases in between. Written as DNA, the CDR3 is TGTGCCAGCAGTTTAGGGGGCGGGGGGCGCATCGATCAGCCCCAGCATTTT. This codes for CASSLGGGGRIDQPQHF.

J is TRBJ2-1 and V is TRBV4-2; no reliable D call. The germline V gene encodes CDR1 LGHNA and CDR2 YNFKEQ. The germline V and J ends were trimmed by 0 bases and 6 bases, with 6 bases remaining between them. The CDR3 extends over 13 amino acids. CDR3 nucleotides: TGTGCCAGCAGCCAAGAGCCCGGCAATGAGCAGTTCTTC. Amino acid sequence: CASSQEPGNEQFF.